This T cell receptor (beta chain) was recovered during a study of T cell changes during pregnancy in multiple sclerosis. Measured with immunoSEQ multiplex PCR; TCRdb has only the in-frame clones, and not every one. The sample gives roughly 70,000 clones, roughly nine tenths of which show up once; around 3% is in the top ten. This clone was seen just once. The junction had 7 bases not matched to a gene; V was cut back by 2 bases and J by 1 base. There are 16 residues in the CDR3. Germline assignment: CDR1 LGHNA and CDR2 YNFKEQ. This receptor was identified in a female donor with multiple sclerosis, enrolled in a pregnancy study. The sequenced sample was peripheral blood, obtained before pregnancy. The rearrangement links TRBV4-2 to TRBJ1-1, with 7 bases matching TRBD1. The CDR3 reads CASSQSQGRSNTEAFF. The CDR3 DNA sequence: TGTGCCAGCAGCCAATCACAGGGGCGATCGAACACTGAAGCTTTCTTT.